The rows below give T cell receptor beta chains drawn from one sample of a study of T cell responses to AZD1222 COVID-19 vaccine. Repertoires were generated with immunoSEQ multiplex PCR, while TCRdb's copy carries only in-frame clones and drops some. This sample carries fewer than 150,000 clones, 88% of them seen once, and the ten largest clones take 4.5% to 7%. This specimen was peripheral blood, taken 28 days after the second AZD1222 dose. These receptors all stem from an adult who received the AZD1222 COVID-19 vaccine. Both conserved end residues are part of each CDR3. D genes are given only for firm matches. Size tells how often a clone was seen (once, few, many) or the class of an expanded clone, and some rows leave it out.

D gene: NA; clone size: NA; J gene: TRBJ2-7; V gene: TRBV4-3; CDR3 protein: CASSQNRGGYEQYF; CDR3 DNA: TGCGCCAGCAGCCAGAACCGAGGGGGTTACGAGCAGTACTTC
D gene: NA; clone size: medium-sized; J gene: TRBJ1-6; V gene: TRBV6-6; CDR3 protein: CASSAPGNNSPLHF; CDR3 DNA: TGTGCCAGCAGTGCCCCGGGGAACAATTCACCCCTCCACTTT
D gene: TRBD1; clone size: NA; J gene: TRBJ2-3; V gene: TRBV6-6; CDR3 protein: CASSPGQGGDTQYF; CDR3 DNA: TGTGCCAGCAGTCCGGGACAGGGGGGAGATACGCAGTATTTT
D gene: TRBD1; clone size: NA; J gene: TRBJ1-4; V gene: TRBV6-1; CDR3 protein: CASSDHLGQDNEKLFF; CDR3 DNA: TGTGCCAGCAGTGACCACCTGGGACAGGATAATGAAAAACTGTTTTTT
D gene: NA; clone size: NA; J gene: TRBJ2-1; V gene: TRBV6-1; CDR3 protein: CASSEEYGGWDEQFF; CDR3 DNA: TGTGCCAGCAGTGAAGAGTATGGGGGATGGGATGAGCAGTTCTTC
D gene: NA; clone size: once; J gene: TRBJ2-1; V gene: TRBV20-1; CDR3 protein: CSASLRPRDEQFF; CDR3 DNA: TGCAGTGCTAGTCTTCGCCCGCGGGATGAGCAGTTCTTC
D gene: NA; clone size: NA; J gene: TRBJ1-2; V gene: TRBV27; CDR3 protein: CASSLYPGNYGYTF; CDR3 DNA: TGTGCCAGCAGTTTATATCCGGGTAACTATGGCTACACCTTC
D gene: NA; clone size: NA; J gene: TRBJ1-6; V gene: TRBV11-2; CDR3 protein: CASSLGLTNSPLHF; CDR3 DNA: TGTGCCAGCAGCTTAGGCTTAACGAACTCACCCCTCCACTTT
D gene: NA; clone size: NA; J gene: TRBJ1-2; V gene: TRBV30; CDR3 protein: CAWSVDRMGGYTF; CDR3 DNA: TGTGCCTGGAGTGTCGACAGGATGGGGGGCTACACCTTC
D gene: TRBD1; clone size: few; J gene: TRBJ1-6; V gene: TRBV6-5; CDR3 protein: CASTLKTGRDSPLHF; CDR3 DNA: TGTGCCAGCACTTTAAAGACAGGGCGGGATTCACCCCTCCACTTT